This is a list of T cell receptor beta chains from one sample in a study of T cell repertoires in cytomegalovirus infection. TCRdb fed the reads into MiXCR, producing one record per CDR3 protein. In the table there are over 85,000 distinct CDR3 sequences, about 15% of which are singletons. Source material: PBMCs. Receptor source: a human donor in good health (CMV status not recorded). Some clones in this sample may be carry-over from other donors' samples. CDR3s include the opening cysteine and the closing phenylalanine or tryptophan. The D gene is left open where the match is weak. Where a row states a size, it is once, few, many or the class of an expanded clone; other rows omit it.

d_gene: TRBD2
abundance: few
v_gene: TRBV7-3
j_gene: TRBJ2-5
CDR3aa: CASRRPSGGEETQYF
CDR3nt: TGTGCCAGCAGACGCCCAAGCGGGGGCGAAGAGACCCAGTACTTC

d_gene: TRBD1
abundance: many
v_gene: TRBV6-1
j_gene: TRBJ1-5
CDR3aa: CASSSAGGQPQHF
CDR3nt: TGTGCCAGCAGTTCCGCAGGGGGTCAGCCCCAGCATTTT

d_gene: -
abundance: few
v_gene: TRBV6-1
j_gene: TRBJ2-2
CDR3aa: CASSRDTSGTGELFF
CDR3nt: TGTGCCAGCAGTAGGGACACCTCGGGGACCGGGGAGCTGTTTTTT

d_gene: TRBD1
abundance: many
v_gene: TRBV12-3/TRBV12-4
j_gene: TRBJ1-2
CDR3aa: CASSIKGTGTYGYTF
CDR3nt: TGTGCCAGCAGTATTAAGGGGACAGGGACCTATGGCTACACCTTC

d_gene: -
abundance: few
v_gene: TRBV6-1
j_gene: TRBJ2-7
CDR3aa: CASSAAGTPEAYEQYF
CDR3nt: TGTGCCAGCAGTGCGGCCGGGACCCCCGAGGCCTACGAGCAGTACTTC

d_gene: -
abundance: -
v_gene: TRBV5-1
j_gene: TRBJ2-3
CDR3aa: CASSPLTTDTQYF
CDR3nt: TGCGCCAGCAGCCCGCTCACCACAGATACGCAGTATTTT

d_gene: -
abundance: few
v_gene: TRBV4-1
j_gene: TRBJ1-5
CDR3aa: CASSQDYGQPQHF
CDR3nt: TGCGCCAGCAGCCAAGATTACGGCCAGCCCCAGCATTTT

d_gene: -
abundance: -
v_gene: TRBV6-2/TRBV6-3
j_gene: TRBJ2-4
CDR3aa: CASRPQGRAKNIQYF
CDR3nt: TGTGCCAGCAGGCCACAGGGCCGGGCCAAAAACATTCAGTACTTC

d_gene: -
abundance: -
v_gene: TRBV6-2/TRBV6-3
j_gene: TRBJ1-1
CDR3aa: CASRGGARSTEAFF
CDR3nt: TGTGCCAGCAGGGGGGGGGCGCGGAGTACTGAAGCTTTCTTT

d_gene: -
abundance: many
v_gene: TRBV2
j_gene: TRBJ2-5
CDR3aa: CASSLAGGRSETQYF
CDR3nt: TGTGCCAGCAGCCTCGCCGGGGGGCGGTCGGAGACCCAGTACTTC

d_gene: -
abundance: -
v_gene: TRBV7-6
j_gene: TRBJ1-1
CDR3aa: CASSKRDWNTEAFF
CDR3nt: TGTGCCAGCAGCAAGAGGGACTGGAACACTGAAGCTTTCTTT

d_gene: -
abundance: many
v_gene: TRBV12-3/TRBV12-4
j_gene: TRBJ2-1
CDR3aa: CASSSPLGEGNEQFF
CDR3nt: TGTGCCAGCAGTTCCCCCCTCGGAGAAGGCAATGAGCAGTTCTTC

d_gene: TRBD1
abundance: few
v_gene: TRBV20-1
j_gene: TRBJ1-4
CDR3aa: CSARDIQGNEKLFF
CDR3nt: TGCAGTGCTAGAGATATACAGGGGAATGAAAAACTGTTTTTT

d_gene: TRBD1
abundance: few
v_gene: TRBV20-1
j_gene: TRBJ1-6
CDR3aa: CSARSTGTGINSPLHF
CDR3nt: TGCAGTGCTAGATCCACTGGGACAGGGATCAATTCACCCCTCCACTTT

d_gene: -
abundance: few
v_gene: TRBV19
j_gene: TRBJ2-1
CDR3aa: CASSPGPTGDNEQFF
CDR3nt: TGTGCCAGTAGTCCCGGGCCTACCGGGGACAATGAGCAGTTCTTC

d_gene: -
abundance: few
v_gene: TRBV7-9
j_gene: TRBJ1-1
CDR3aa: CASSAGLRTPGTEAFF
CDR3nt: TGTGCCAGCAGCGCTGGACTGCGAACCCCGGGCACTGAAGCTTTCTTT

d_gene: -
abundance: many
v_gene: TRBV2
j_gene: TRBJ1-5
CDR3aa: CAGGVSNQPQHF
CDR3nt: TGTGCCGGAGGAGTCTCCAATCAGCCCCAGCATTTT

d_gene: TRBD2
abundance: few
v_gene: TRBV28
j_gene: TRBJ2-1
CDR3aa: CASSLYGEGYEQFF
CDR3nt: TGTGCCAGCAGTTTATATGGGGAGGGCTATGAGCAGTTCTTC

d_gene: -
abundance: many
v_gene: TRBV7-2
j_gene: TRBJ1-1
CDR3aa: CASSFSGDTEAFF
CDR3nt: TGTGCCAGCAGCTTTTCCGGGGACACTGAAGCTTTCTTT

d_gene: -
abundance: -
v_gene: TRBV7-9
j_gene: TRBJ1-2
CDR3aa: CASSSLDLPYGYTF
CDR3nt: TGTGCCAGCAGCTCTCTGGACCTCCCCTATGGCTACACCTTC

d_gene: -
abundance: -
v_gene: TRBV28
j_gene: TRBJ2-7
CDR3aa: CASSRTQSLYEQYF
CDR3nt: TGTGCCAGCAGTCGGACCCAATCCCTCTACGAGCAGTACTTC

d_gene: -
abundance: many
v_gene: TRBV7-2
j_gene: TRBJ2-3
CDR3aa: CASSSSLNGDTQYF
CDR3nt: TGTGCCAGCAGCTCCTCTCTTAATGGAGATACGCAGTATTTT

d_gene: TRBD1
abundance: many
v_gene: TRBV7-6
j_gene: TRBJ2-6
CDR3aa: CASSFGLGQGTSGANVLTF
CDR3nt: TGTGCCAGCAGCTTCGGGCTCGGACAGGGGACCTCTGGGGCCAACGTCCTGACTTTC

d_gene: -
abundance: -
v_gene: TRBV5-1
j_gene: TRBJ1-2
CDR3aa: CASSLGINGYTF
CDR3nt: TGCGCCAGCAGCTTGGGAATTAATGGCTACACCTTC

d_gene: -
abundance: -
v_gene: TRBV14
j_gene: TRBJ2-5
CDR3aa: CASSQGRGGQETQYF
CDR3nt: TGTGCCAGCAGCCAAGGACGAGGGGGTCAAGAGACCCAGTACTTC

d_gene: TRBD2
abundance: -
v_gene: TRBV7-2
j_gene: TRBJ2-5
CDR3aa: CASSQTSGERETQYF
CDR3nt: TGTGCCAGCAGCCAGACTAGCGGGGAGAGGGAGACCCAGTACTTC

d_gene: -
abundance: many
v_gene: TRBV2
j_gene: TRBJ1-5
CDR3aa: CASSVAYRNQPQHF
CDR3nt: TGTGCCAGCAGTGTTGCGTACAGAAATCAGCCCCAGCATTTT

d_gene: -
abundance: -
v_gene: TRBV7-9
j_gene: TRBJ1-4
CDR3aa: CASSTQGATNEKLFF
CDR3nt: TGTGCCAGCAGCACCCAAGGAGCAACTAATGAAAAACTGTTTTTT

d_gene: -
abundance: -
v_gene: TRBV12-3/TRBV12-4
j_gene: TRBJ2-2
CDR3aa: CASSFGGRTGELFF
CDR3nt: TGTGCCAGCAGTTTTGGGGGACGCACCGGGGAGCTGTTTTTT

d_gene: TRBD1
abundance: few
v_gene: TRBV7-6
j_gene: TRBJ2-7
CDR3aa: CASSFGTEARF
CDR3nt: TGTGCCAGCAGCTTCGGGACAGAGGCTCGCTTC

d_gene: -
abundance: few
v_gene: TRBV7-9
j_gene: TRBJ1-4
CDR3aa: CASSLVGTPSLGEKLFF
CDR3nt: TGTGCCAGCAGCTTAGTCGGGACGCCCTCCCTGGGTGAAAAACTGTTTTTT

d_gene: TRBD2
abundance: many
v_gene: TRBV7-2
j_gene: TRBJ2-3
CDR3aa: CASSLVGGGGAVDTQYF
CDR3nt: TGTGCCAGCAGCTTAGTCGGCGGCGGGGGGGCCGTTGATACGCAGTATTTT

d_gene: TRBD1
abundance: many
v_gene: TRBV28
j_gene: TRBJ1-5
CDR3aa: CASSFQAAGQYQPQHF
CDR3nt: TGTGCCAGCAGTTTCCAGGCAGCGGGACAGTATCAGCCCCAGCATTTT

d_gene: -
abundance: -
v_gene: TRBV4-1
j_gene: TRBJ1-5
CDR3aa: CASSQGGVRGDSNQPQHF
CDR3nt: TGCGCCAGCAGCCAGGGTGGCGTAAGGGGGGATAGCAATCAGCCCCAGCATTTT

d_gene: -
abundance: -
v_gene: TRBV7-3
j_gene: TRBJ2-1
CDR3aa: CASSVGGPTYNEQFF
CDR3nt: TGTGCCAGCAGCGTCGGGGGGCCCACCTACAATGAGCAGTTCTTC

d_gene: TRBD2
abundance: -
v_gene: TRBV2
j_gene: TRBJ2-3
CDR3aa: CASSESSGGPDTQYF
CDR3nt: TGTGCCAGCAGTGAATCTAGCGGGGGGCCAGATACGCAGTATTTT

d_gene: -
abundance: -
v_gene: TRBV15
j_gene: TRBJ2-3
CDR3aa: CATSIGTSQITDTQYF
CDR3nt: TGTGCCACCAGCATAGGGACATCTCAGATCACAGATACGCAGTATTTT

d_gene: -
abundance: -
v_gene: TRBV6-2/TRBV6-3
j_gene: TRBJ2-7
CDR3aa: CASSEDVRVGEQYF
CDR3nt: TGTGCCAGCAGTGAAGACGTCAGGGTCGGCGAGCAGTACTTC

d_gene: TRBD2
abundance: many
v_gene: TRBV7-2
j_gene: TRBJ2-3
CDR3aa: CASSLVQRGAGKSSTDTQYF
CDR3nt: TGTGCCAGCAGCTTAGTCCAGCGGGGGGCGGGGAAGTCAAGTACAGATACGCAGTATTTT

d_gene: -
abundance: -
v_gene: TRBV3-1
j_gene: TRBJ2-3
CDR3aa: CASSQDTRGTDTQYF
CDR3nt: TGTGCCAGCAGCCAAGATACTCGGGGCACAGATACGCAGTATTTT

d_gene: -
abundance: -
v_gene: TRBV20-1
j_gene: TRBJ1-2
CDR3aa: CSARLGTLGAYGYTF
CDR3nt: TGCAGTGCTAGACTCGGGACTCTTGGGGCCTATGGCTACACCTTC

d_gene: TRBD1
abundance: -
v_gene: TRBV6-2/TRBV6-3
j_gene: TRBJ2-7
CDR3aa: CASSNGQGSYEQYF
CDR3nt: TGTGCCAGCAGCAACGGACAGGGATCATACGAGCAGTACTTC

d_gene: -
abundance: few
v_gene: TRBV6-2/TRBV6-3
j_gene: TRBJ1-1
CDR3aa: CASSLGGSRSTEAFF
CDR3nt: TGTGCCAGCAGTTTGGGGGGTTCGCGGAGCACTGAAGCTTTCTTT

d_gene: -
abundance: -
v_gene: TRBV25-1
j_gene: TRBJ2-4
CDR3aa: CASSEGRAKNIQYF
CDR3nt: TGTGCCAGCAGTGAAGGGAGGGCCAAAAACATTCAGTACTTC

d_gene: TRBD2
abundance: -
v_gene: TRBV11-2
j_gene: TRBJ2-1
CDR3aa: CASGLLLAGGNEQFF
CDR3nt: TGTGCCAGCGGATTGTTACTAGCGGGGGGTAATGAGCAGTTCTTC

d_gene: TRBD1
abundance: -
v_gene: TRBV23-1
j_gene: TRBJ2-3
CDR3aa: CASTRTGTVPLGTDTQYF
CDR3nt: TGCGCCAGCACCCGAACAGGGACAGTTCCGCTTGGCACAGATACGCAGTATTTT

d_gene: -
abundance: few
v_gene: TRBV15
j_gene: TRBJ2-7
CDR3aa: CATSPRGSGYEQYF
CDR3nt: TGTGCCACCAGCCCCCGGGGTAGCGGCTACGAGCAGTACTTC

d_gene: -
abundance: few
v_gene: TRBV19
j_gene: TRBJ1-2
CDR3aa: CASSASGRGYTF
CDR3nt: TGTGCCAGTAGTGCATCCGGCCGGGGCTACACCTTC

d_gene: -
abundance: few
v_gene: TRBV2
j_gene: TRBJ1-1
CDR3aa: CASRLDGGTEAFF
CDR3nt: TGTGCCAGCAGGTTAGACGGAGGCACTGAAGCTTTCTTT

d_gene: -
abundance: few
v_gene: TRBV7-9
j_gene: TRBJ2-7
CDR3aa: CASSLESRSEQYF
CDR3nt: TGTGCCAGCAGCTTAGAGTCTCGGTCCGAGCAGTACTTC

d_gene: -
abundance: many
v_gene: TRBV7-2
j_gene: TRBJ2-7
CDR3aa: CASSLSKSSYEQYF
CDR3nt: TGTGCCAGCAGCTTATCGAAGAGCTCCTACGAGCAGTACTTC

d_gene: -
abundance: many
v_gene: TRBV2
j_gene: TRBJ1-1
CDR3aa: CASSKGLNTEAFF
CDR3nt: TGTGCCAGCAGTAAGGGTTTGAACACTGAAGCTTTCTTT

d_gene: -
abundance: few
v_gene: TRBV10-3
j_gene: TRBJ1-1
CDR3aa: CASNFGTVNTEAFF
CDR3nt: TGTGCCAGCAACTTTGGGACCGTGAACACTGAAGCTTTCTTT